A single sample is the source of the 13 T cell receptor beta chains below, sequenced in a study of T cells in Graves' hyperthyroidism and ophthalmopathy. TCR beta CDR3 region amplification was performed from RNA transcripts. Using the HTBI primer set, a first-round RT-PCR was run on the TCR CDR3. TCRdb recomputed calls from the multiplex PCR reads with MiXCR, one row per CDR3 protein. This table holds around 690,000 distinct CDR3 sequences, about a fifth found once. Source material: blood. These receptors all stem from a man between 25 and 39 years old with Graves' ophthalmopathy.

Only a few counts were recorded for this clonotype. The CDR3 sequence is CSANYGGEQYF. CDR3 DNA: TGCAGTGCTAACTATGGAGGTGAGCAGTACTTC. The chain recombines TRBV20-1 with TRBJ2-7, with a tentative D call TRBD2 (5 bases). V gave up 4 bases and J gave up 7 bases, with 11 bases separating them. Germline V lookup: CDR1 DFQATT, CDR2 SNEGSKA (reference sequence). CDR3 size: 11 residues.

The chain couples TRBV18 to TRBJ2-7, with 13 bases matching TRBD2. This CDR3 spans 16 amino acids. From germline, CDR1 is KGHSH and CDR2 LQKENI. J lost 0 bases, V lost 5 bases, and 4 bases had no gene match. This CDR3 is CASSSGLAGVSYEQYF. The CDR3 DNA reads as TGTGCCAGCTCATCCGGACTAGCGGGAGTCTCCTACGAGCAGTACTTC.

This clonotype was found a few times. The chain is built from TRBV28 and TRBJ2-1, with D perhaps TRBD2 (6 bases). In germline, CDR1 is MDHEN, CDR2 SYDVKM. Trimming pared 5 bases from V and 9 bases from J, leaving 11 bases between. This CDR3 is 12 amino acids long. This CDR3 is CASSTLGGEQFF. CDR3 nucleotides: TGTGCCAGCAGTACCCTGGGGGGTGAGCAGTTCTTC.

This clonotype came up many times. V gene TRBV28 combines with J gene TRBJ2-7; 12 bases agree with TRBD2. CDR1 is MDHEN and CDR2 is SYDVKM in the germline V gene. The CDR3 runs to 14 residues. Losses at the gene ends were 5 bases for V and 2 bases for J; bases not matched to a gene: 1. The DNA for the CDR3 is TGTGCCAGCAGTGGACTAGCGGGAACCTACGAGCAGTACTTC. Its protein is CASSGLAGTYEQYF.

This clonotype was detected only a few times. The chain uses TRBV20-1 and TRBJ1-2, with D hard to call. The length of the CDR3 is 13 residues. Germline V CDR1 and CDR2: DFQATT, SNEGSKA (reference sequence). Trimming shortened V by 2 bases and J by 0 bases, and 7 bases separated the two germline ends. The CDR3 here is CSARSGPNYGYTF. CDR3 in DNA: TGCAGTGCTAGATCCGGTCCTAACTATGGCTACACCTTC.

This rearrangement joins TRBV30 to TRBJ2-1; TRBD2 matches 8 bases. Germline CDR1 GTSNPN, CDR2 SVGIG (reference sequence). The CDR3 length is 14 residues. The CDR3 is CACGAGGLYNEQFF. CDR3 bases: TGTGCTTGCGGGGCGGGAGGACTCTACAATGAGCAGTTCTTC.

The chain combines TRBV5-1 with TRBJ2-5; perhaps TRBD2 as D (6 bases). Between the trimmed V and J ends, which lost 0 bases and 2 bases, there was a span of 20 bases. CDR3 length: 18 residues. Germline V gene sequence: CDR1 SGHRS, CDR2 YFSETQ. The CDR3 region is CASSLEFRGSGWQETQYF. The CDR3 DNA reads TGCGCCAGCAGCTTGGAATTCCGGGGGTCAGGTTGGCAAGAGACCCAGTACTTC.

The chain joins TRBV3-1 to TRBJ2-7; D remains unclear. V was trimmed by 0 bases and J by 5 bases, leaving 11 bases between them. CDR3 length: 14 amino acids. The germline CDR1 and CDR2 sequences are LGHDT and YNNKEL (reference sequence). CDR3 bases: TGTGCCAGCAGCCAAGATAATCCGGCCAACGAGCAGTACTTC. Translation: CASSQDNPANEQYF.

This clonotype was seen only a few times. The V gene is TRBV20-1, the J gene TRBJ2-1; no reliable D call. The CDR3 sequence is 11 residues long. Germline lookup yields CDR1 DFQATT and CDR2 SNEGSKA (reference sequence). Trimming cost V 5 bases and J 8 bases, with 10 bases left between them. CDR3 region: CSAVLADEQFF. As DNA, the CDR3 is TGCAGTGCTGTGCTGGCCGATGAGCAGTTCTTC.

This clonotype showed up many times. The chain couples TRBV20-1 to TRBJ2-7; tentatively, D is TRBD1 or TRBD2 (5 bases each). Germline V gene data show CDR1 as DFQATT and CDR2 as SNEGSKA (reference sequence). Trimming cost V 5 bases and J 2 bases, with 16 bases left between them. This CDR3 contains 14 residues. The CDR3 region has the DNA TGCAGTGCTCGGGACCGAATCCTTACCTACGAGCAGTACTTC. Translation gives CSARDRILTYEQYF.

This clonotype was counted many times. The J gene is TRBJ2-1, the V gene TRBV12-3 or TRBV12-4; 10 bases agree with TRBD2. The CDR3 is 15 residues long. With V trimmed by 8 bases and J by 5 bases, 9 bases remained unmatched. The DNA of the CDR3 is TGTGCCAGCGTACTGCTAGCGGGAGTCGACAATGAGCAGTTCTTC. This encodes CASVLLAGVDNEQFF.

This clonotype was found a few times. V and J are TRBV5-5 and TRBJ1-2, with a possible D match to TRBD1 (5 bases). The germline V gene encodes CDR1 SGHKS and CDR2 YYEKEE (reference sequence). V was pared by 0 bases and J by 4 bases, with 19 bases between. This CDR3 spans 17 amino acids. The CDR3 is CASSLAAGPASTYGYTF. The CDR3 nucleotides read TGTGCCAGCAGCTTGGCGGCAGGGCCGGCGTCGACCTATGGCTACACCTTC.

As for this clonotype: Germline and junction disagree at one end, which may indicate a read error. V usage is TRBV19 and J usage is TRBJ1-1, with 8 bases aligning to TRBD1. Germline CDR1 is LNHDA and CDR2 is SQIVND (reference sequence). This CDR3 has 15 residues. The CDR3 region has the DNA TGTGCCAGTAGTGTTGCAGGGGGCGGGAACACTGAAGCTTTCTTC. Its translation: CASSVAGGGNTEAFF.